What follows are 15 T cell receptor beta chains derived from one specimen sequenced in a study of CD8 T cells in Susac syndrome. Random-hexamer reverse transcription was applied to about 0.45 to 1 ug RNA. TCRdb re-called the immunoSEQ multiplex PCR reads through MiXCR, storing one row per CDR3 protein. Seen here are about 90,000 distinct CDR3 sequences, about 96% observed once, and the top ten hold roughly 0.68%. Source material: CD8+ T cells from PBMCs. The receptors shown here come from a human donor with Susac syndrome.

V gene TRBV20-1 combines with J gene TRBJ2-1; D possibly corresponds to TRBD1 (5 bases). Germline V gene data show CDR1 as DFQATT and CDR2 as SNEGSKA (reference sequence). V was pared by 0 bases and J by 9 bases, with 15 bases between. The CDR3 is 14 amino acids. The CDR3 coding sequence is TGCAGTGCTAGAGATCAGTACAGGAGTTTTGAGCAGTTCTTC. Translated: CSARDQYRSFEQFF.

This chain uses TRBV7-9 with TRBJ1-1; weak D call: TRBD1 (5 bases). Trimming took 5 bases from V and 4 from J, leaving 11 bases between them. Germline CDR1 is SEHNR and CDR2 is FQNEAQ (reference sequence). The CDR3 has 13 amino acids. The DNA of the CDR3 is TGTGCCAGCAGCCCGAGAAGGGGCACTGAAGCTTTCTTT. It codes for CASSPRRGTEAFF.

V is TRBV9 and J is TRBJ1-5; possibly TRBD1 for D (6 bases). Germline CDR1 reads SGDLS; CDR2 reads YYNGEE. The CDR3 sequence is 15 residues long. V lost 0 bases and J 4 bases, leaving 11 bases between the germline ends. For the CDR3, the DNA is TGTGCCAGCAGCGTAGCAGGGGCGAGTAATCAGCCCCAGCATTTT. It specifies CASSVAGASNQPQHF.

The chain has TRBV4-1 and TRBJ2-1, with D hard to call. Between the trimmed V and J ends, which lost 4 bases and 7 bases, there was a span of 8 bases. The length of the CDR3 is 12 residues. Germline lookup yields CDR1 MGHRA and CDR2 YSYEKL. In DNA form, the CDR3 reads TGCGCCAGCAGCCCCAATAGGAATGAGCAGTTCTTC. This translates into CASSPNRNEQFF.

V and J are TRBV7-9 and TRBJ2-5; TRBD2 matches 13 bases. The V segment lost 5 bases and the J segment 5 bases; nucleotides outside the gene matches: 11. Germline V gene lookup returns CDR1 SEHNR and CDR2 FQNEAQ (reference sequence). The CDR3 runs 17 residues. The CDR3 DNA follows: TGTGCCAGCAGCCGCCCCACTAGCGGGGGGGCCCGGGAGACCCAGTACTTC. The encoded protein is CASSRPTSGGARETQYF. Full variable domain (outside the CDR3, taken from reference TRBV7-9 and TRBJ2-5): DTGVSQNPRHKITKRGQNVTFRCDPISEHNRLYWYRQTLGQGPEFLTYFQNEAQLEKSRLLSDRFSAERPKGSFSTLEIQRTEQGDSAMYLCASSRPTSGGARETQYFGPGTRLLVL.

The rearrangement links TRBV6-5 to TRBJ2-7; D uncertain. Germline V lookup: CDR1 MNHEY, CDR2 SVGAGI. V lost 2 bases, J lost 6 bases, and 14 bases lay in between. The CDR3 covers 14 residues. This chain's CDR3 is CASSYGTNPSEQYF. In nucleotides, the CDR3 is TGTGCCAGCAGTTACGGAACGAACCCTAGCGAGCAGTACTTC.

This chain links TRBV20-1 with TRBJ1-5, with 9 bases aligning to TRBD1. The CDR3 consists of 17 residues. CDR1 is DFQATT, CDR2 SNEGSKA, per germline (reference sequence). V shed 6 bases and J 0 bases; nucleotides not matched to a gene: 12. Written as DNA, the CDR3 is TGCAGTGCCCCTTCGGGACAGGGAATGGATAGCAATCAGCCCCAGCATTTT. This sequence encodes CSAPSGQGMDSNQPQHF.

The table lists this clonotype with a few counts. J is TRBJ2-5 and V is TRBV3-1; 8 nucleotides align to TRBD1. Germline CDR1 is LGHDT and CDR2 is YNNKEL (reference sequence). The CDR3 contains 12 residues. V trimming: 4 bases; J trimming: 10 bases; junction bases outside the gene matches: 5. In DNA form, the CDR3 reads TGTGCCAGCAGCCCCGACGACAGGGGCCAGTACTTC. This gives the protein CASSPDDRGQYF.

The V call is TRBV20-1, the J call TRBJ2-7; 11 bases match TRBD2. The CDR3 has 15 residues. The trim removed 6 bases at V and 0 bases at J, leaving 7 bases unmatched. The germline V gene encodes CDR1 DFQATT and CDR2 SNEGSKA (reference sequence). Written as DNA, the CDR3 is TGCAGTGCCGCGTCGGGACTAGCGGACTCCTACGAGCAGTACTTC. It is translated as CSAASGLADSYEQYF.

The chain links TRBV20-1 to TRBJ1-5; D is unresolved. CDR1 and CDR2 from the germline V gene are DFQATT and SNEGSKA (reference sequence). The V end was cut by 3 bases, the J end by 4 bases, with 16 bases between. There are 15 residues in the CDR3. For the CDR3, the DNA is TGCAGTGCTAGGCTACCGGGCAGAACTAATCAGCCCCAGCATTTT. Protein product: CSARLPGRTNQPQHF.

The chain carries TRBV5-4 and TRBJ2-1, with D uncertain. CDR1 is SGHNT and CDR2 is YYREEE in the germline V gene (reference sequence). The CDR3 loop spans 11 amino acids. V lost 0 bases, J lost 8 bases, and 3 bases lay in between. CDR3 protein: CASSLGYEQFF. Written as DNA, the CDR3 is TGTGCCAGCAGCTTGGGGTATGAGCAGTTCTTC. Supplemented by reference TRBV5-4 and TRBJ2-1, the full variable domain reads ETGVTQSPTHLIKTRGQQVTLRCSSQSGHNTVSWYQQALGQGPQFIFQYYREEENGRGNFPPRFSGLQFPNYSSELNVNALELDDSALYLCASSLGYEQFFGPGTRLTVL.

The V and J genes are TRBV4-3 and TRBJ2-7, with a possible D match to TRBD2 (5 bases). Germline loops: CDR1 LGHNA, CDR2 YSLEER. CDR3 length equals 16 residues. V dropped 1 base and J dropped 6 bases, with 19 bases sitting between them. CDR3 DNA sequence: TGCGCCAGCAGCCAAGCCCCAACGGGATTCCTCGGCGAGCAGTACTTC. Its translation is CASSQAPTGFLGEQYF.

V usage is TRBV27 and J usage is TRBJ2-7, with D possibly being TRBD1 (5 bases). There are 15 residues in the CDR3. V shed 0 bases and J shed 5 bases, with 14 bases lying between them. Germline lookup yields CDR1 MNHEY and CDR2 SMNVEV (reference sequence). CDR3 DNA: TGTGCCAGCAGTTTATCTCGCAGGGCCAACCACGAGCAGTACTTC. Its protein is CASSLSRRANHEQYF.

The gene calls are TRBV12-3 or TRBV12-4 and TRBJ1-2, with TRBD1 identical over 7 bases. There are 12 residues in the CDR3. The trim removed 7 bases at V and 3 bases at J, leaving 2 bases unmatched. CDR3 DNA: TGTGCCAGCACCGGGACAGACTATGGCTACACCTTC. This translates into CASTGTDYGYTF.

The chain has TRBV3-1 and TRBJ1-1; 7 bases fit TRBD1. CDR3 length equals 15 residues. V dropped 1 base and J dropped 4; count of bases not matched to a gene: 6. Germline values: CDR1 LGHDT, CDR2 YNNKEL (reference sequence). DNA of the CDR3: TGTGCCAGCAGCCAAGGGCTGACAGGGCGCACTGAAGCTTTCTTT. Encoded protein: CASSQGLTGRTEAFF.